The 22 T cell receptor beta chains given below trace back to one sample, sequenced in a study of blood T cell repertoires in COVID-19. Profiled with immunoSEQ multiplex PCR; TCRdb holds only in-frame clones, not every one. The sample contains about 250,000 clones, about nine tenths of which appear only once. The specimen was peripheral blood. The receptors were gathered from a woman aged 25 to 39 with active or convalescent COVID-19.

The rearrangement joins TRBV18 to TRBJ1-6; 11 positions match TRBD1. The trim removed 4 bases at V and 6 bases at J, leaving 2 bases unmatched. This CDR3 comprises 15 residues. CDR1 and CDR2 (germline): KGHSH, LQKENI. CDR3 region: CASSRGTGGNSPLHF. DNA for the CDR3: TGTGCCAGCTCACGAGGGACAGGGGGTAATTCACCCCTCCACTTT.

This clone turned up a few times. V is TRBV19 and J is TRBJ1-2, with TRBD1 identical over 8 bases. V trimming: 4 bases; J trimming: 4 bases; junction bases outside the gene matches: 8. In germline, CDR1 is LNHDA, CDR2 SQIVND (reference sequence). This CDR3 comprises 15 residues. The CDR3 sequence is CASSNRDRLLYGYTF. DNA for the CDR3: TGTGCCAGTAGTAACCGGGACAGGTTGCTCTATGGCTACACCTTC.

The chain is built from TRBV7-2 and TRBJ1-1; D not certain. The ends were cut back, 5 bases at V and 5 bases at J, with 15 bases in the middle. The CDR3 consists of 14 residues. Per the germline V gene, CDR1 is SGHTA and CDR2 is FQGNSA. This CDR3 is CASSPSRVYTEAFF. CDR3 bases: TGTGCCAGCAGCCCCAGCCGGGTGTATACTGAAGCTTTCTTT.

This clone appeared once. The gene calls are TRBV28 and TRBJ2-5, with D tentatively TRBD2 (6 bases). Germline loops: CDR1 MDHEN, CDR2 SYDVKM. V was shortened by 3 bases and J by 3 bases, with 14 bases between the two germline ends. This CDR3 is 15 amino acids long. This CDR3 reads CASSFLGGSEETQYF. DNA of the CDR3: TGTGCCAGCAGTTTTCTTGGGGGGAGTGAAGAGACCCAGTACTTC.

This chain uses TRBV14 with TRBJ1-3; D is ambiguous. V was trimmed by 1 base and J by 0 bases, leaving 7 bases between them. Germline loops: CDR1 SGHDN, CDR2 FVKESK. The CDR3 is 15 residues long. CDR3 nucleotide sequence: TGTGCCAGCAGCCAAGTGGGCAACTCTGGAAACACCATATATTTT. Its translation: CASSQVGNSGNTIYF.

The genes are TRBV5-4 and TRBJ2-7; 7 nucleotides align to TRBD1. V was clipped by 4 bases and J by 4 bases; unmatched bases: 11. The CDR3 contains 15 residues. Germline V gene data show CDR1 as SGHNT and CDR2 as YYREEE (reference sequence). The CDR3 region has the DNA TGTGCCAGCAGCCCGACCGGGCCCAGGGGGTACGAGCAGTACTTC. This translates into CASSPTGPRGYEQYF.

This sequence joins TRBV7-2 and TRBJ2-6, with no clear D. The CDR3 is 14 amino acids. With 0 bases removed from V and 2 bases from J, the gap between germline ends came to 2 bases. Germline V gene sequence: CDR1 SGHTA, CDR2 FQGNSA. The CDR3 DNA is TGTGCCAGCAGCTTAGCTACTGGGGCCAACGTCCTGACTTTC. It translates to CASSLATGANVLTF.

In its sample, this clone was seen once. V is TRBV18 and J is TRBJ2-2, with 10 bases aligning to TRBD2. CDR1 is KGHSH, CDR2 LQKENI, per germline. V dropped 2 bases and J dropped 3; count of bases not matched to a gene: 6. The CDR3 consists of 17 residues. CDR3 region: CASSPASGGTHTGELFF. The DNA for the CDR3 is TGTGCCAGCTCACCAGCTAGCGGGGGTACTCACACCGGGGAGCTGTTTTTT.

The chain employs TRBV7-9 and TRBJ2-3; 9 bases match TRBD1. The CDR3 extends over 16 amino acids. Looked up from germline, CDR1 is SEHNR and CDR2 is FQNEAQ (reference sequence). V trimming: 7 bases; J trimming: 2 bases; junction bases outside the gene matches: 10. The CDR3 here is CASIIQTGGATDTQYF. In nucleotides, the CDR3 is TGTGCCAGCATCATCCAGACAGGGGGGGCCACAGATACGCAGTATTTT.

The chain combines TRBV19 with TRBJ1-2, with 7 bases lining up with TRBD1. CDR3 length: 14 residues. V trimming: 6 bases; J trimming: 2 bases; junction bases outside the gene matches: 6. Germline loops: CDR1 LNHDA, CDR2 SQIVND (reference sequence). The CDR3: CASRLPGQNYGYTF. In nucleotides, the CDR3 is TGTGCCAGTAGACTACCGGGACAGAACTATGGCTACACCTTC.

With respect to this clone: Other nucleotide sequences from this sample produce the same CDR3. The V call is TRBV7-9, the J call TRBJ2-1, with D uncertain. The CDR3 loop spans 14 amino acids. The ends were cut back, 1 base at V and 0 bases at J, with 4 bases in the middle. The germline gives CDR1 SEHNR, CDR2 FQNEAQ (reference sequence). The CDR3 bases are TGTGCCAGCAGCTTAGGCGGCTCCTACAATGAGCAGTTCTTC. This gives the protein CASSLGGSYNEQFF.

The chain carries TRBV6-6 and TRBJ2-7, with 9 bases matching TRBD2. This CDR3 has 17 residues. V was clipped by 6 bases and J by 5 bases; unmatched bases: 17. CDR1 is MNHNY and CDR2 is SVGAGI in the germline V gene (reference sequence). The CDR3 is CASSRATWRGGTNEQYF. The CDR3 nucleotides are TGTGCCAGCAGCCGAGCAACGTGGCGGGGGGGCACGAACGAGCAGTACTTC.

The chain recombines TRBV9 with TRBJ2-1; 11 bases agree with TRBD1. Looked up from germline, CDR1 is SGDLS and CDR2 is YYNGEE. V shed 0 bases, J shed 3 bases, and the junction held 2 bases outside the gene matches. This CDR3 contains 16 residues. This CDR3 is CASSVEGTGGYNEQFF. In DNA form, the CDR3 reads TGTGCCAGCAGCGTAGAGGGGACAGGGGGCTACAATGAGCAGTTCTTC.

The CDR3 DNA is TGTGCCAGCACACTGGAGAGGAATGAAAAACTGTTTTTT. Translation gives CASTLERNEKLFF. The chain links TRBV2 to TRBJ1-4, with D unresolved. V was shortened by 7 bases and J by 5 bases, with 11 bases between the two germline ends. There are 13 residues in the CDR3. Germline V CDR1 and CDR2: SNHLY, FYNNEI.

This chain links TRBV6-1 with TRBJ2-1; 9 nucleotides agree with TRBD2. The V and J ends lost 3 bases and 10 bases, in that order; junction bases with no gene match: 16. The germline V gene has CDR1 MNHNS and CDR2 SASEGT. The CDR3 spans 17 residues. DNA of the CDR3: TGTGCCAGCAGTGACGCTCGGGCGACTAGCGGTCGTCGGGAGCAGTTCTTC. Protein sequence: CASSDARATSGRREQFF.

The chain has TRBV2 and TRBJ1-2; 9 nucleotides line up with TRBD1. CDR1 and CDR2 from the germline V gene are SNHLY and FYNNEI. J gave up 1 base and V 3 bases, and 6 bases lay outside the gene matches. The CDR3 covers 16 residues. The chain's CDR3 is CASSDLRTGVNYGYTF. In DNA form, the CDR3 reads TGTGCCAGCAGTGACCTCCGGACAGGGGTTAACTATGGCTACACCTTC.

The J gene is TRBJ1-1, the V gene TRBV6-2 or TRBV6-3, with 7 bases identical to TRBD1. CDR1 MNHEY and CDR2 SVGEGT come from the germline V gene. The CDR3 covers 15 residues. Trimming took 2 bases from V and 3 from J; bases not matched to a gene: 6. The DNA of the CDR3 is TGTGCCAGCAGTTACCCGTTACAGGGGTACACTGAAGCTTTCTTT. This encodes CASSYPLQGYTEAFF.

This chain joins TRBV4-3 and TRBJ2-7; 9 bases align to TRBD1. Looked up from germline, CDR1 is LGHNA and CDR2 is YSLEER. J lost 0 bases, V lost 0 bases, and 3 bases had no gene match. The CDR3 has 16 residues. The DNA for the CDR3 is TGCGCCAGCAGCCAAGACCCGACAGGGGGCTCCTACGAGCAGTACTTC. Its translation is CASSQDPTGGSYEQYF.

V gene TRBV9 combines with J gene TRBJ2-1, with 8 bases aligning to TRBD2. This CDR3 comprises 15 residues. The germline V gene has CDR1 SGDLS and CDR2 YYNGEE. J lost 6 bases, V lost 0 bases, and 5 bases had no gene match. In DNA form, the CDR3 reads TGTGCCAGCAGCGTAGCCCCGGGGGGGCCCAATGAGCAGTTCTTC. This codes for CASSVAPGGPNEQFF.

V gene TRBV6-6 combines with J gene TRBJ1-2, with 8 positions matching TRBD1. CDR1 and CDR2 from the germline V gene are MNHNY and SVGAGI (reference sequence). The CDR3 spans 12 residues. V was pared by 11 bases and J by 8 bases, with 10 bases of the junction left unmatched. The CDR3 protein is CAADRGGRGYTF. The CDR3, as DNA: TGTGCCGCTGACAGGGGTGGACGAGGCTACACCTTC.

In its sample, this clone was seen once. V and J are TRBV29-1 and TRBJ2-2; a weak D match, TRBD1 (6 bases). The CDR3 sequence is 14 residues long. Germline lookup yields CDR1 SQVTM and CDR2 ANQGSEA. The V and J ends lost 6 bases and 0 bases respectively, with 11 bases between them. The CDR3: CSVKTGANTGELFF. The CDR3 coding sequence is TGCAGCGTCAAGACAGGCGCGAACACCGGGGAGCTGTTTTTT.

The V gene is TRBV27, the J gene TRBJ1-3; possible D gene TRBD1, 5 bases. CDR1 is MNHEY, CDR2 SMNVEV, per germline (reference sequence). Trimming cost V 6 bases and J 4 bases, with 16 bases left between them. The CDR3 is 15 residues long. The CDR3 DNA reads TGTGCCAGCAGAATTTCCGACAGCCCGGGAAACACCATATATTTT. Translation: CASRISDSPGNTIYF.